The entry below describes one T cell receptor (beta chain). Its antigen is unknown. The data originate from a study of post-analysis software for immune sequencing data. Looking at the study overall: Relapsing-remitting, secondary progressive and progressive-relapsing forms made up the multiple sclerosis disease courses. The study, taken as a whole, reports: Elevated frequency relative to controls characterized several TRBV segments in patients, TRBV5-6, TRBV5-1 and TRBV20-1 among them. People with multiple sclerosis had a significantly lower normalized Chao1 diversity than controls did.

The germline CDR1 and CDR2 sequences are SGHRS and YFSETQ. CDR3 length: 15 amino acids. Trimming left V 0 bases short and J 9 bases short, with 16 bases between. Every TCR beta cDNA library bore unique molecular identifiers. Between about 0.85 and 10 million T cells gave rise to roughly 0.5 million cDNA molecules. TCRdb re-analysed the PCR reads in MiXCR, keeping a single row per CDR3 protein. The sample contains about 540,000 distinct CDR3 sequences, under 40% of which appear only once. Sequenced input: blood. The chain carries TRBV5-1 and TRBJ2-1; D is perhaps TRBD1 or TRBD2 (5 bases each). The sequence derives from a girl younger than 18 with multiple sclerosis. Written as DNA, the CDR3 is TGCGCCAGCAGCTTGGAGTGGGGACGGGATGGTGAGCAGTTCTTC. It translates to CASSLEWGRDGEQFF.